This T cell receptor (beta chain) is drawn from a study of regulatory T cells in long-lasting Graves disease (dated by TCRdb to 2020 to 2023). Regarding the complete study: Persistent Graves' disease was defined as persistently positive TSH receptor autoantibodies together with antithyroid drug treatment for over 5 years. This study used TCR sequencing and RNA sequencing of peripheral blood to compare persistent Graves' disease patients against newly diagnosed Graves' disease patients. The study took place in China and was registered as a clinical trial. A total of around 35 samples were covered by TCR sequencing, comprising roughly 13 persistent and about 20 newly diagnosed Graves' disease patients. On average, persistent Graves' disease patients in the clinical cohort had been on antithyroid drugs for about 9.3 years.

V and J are truncated by 3 bases and 0 bases respectively, leaving an intervening sequence of 12 bases. There are 17 amino acids in the CDR3, from cysteine to phenylalanine inclusive. Only the CDR3 region is kept as DNA, spanning 51 bases read in frame from base 1. The study at large found these results: Compared with newly diagnosed patients, persistent Graves' disease patients had lower TCR Shannon entropy and fewer highly expanded clones, which suggests clonal expansion. Sequencing and analysis were limited to the TCR beta chain. Peripheral blood alone was examined, since thyroid tissue, which constituted the primary lesion, could not be accessed. A larger number of public clonotypes was shared among persistent patients (fewer than 3,000) than among newly diagnosed patients (roughly 1,000). Preferential use of TRBV28, TRBJ1-2 and TRBJ2-5 was observed in persistent disease, whereas TRBV20-1 and TRBJ2-1 were favored in newly diagnosed disease. The authors acknowledged the small sample size as a limitation that may reduce accuracy.

This clonotype was counted many times. The specificity of this receptor is unknown. No per-base quality is available; no much larger clone lies one base away. Interpreted using the paper, the time point label stands for: persistent/refractory GD, antithyroid drugs over 5 years with positive TRAb. For both TCR sequencing and RNA sequencing, RNA was extracted from PBMCs using TRIzol. The diagnosis of Graves' disease followed American Thyroid Association guidelines. Recruitment of patients was carried out at an endocrinology department in Xi'an, China. Each patient gave about 8.1 milliliters of peripheral blood, collected in an EDTA anticoagulant tube. PBMCs were isolated by Ficoll Paque Plus density gradient separation without further T cell sorting. An Agilent 2100 Bioanalyzer and agarose gel were used to check RNA quality, while a NanoDrop 2000 measured RNA concentration. Library prep was done by multiplex PCR. Sequencing took place on an Illumina HiSeq 4000. To build TCR beta libraries, CDR3 regions were amplified by Arm-PCR using iRepertoire HTBI primers. PCR products were gel purified before sequencing. On the authors' methods: A total of roughly 65 TRBV and approximately 15 TRBJ segments were identified across samples and were used for gene usage analysis of CDR3 amino acid clonotypes. COPE and FqMerger were used to merge the filtered high-quality paired reads into contigs. Contigs were aligned with BLAST to IMGT TRBV, TRBD and TRBJ reference genes, and CDR3 was defined per IMGT. Any clonotype with a frequency above 0.1% was classified as a highly expanded clone. Repertoire diversity was measured by Shannon entropy, and V-J evenness by the Gini coefficient. A clonotype found in more than one individual was treated as public. TCRdb cleaned the public reads at Q25 with fastp, built clones with MiXCR and kept in-frame beta chains. Rows are unified per CDR3 protein, each entry keeping the most common DNA and genes. None of the V and J calls come from the authors' own analysis; TCRdb made them. The sample table records nearly 350,000 distinct CDR3 sequences; around a fifth of these occur just once. The top ten clonotypes cover just under 30% of the sample.

The chain is made from TRBV12-3 or TRBV12-4 and TRBJ1-6; D gene: possibly TRBD1, on 5 matching bases. Specimen: peripheral blood mononuclear cells (PBMCs), collected when the disease was refractory, from a patient treated with antithyroid drugs. The source is a female donor with Graves disease. The base sequence is TGTGCCAGCAGTTTTGGGGACTCAGGCTCCTATAATTCACCCCTCCACTTT. Its coded protein is CASSFGDSGSYNSPLHF.